This T cell receptor beta chain was recorded in a study of OX40 agonist ivuxolimab in advanced cancers. Study-level information: The patients' treatment was ivuxolimab, an agonistic anti-OX40 (CD134) antibody.

Assay: immunoSEQ multiplex PCR; the TCRdb copy retains only in-frame clones and omits some. Of about 38,000 clones in the sample, 70% to 90% were seen once. V dropped 5 bases and J dropped 4 bases, with 14 bases sitting between them. The CDR3 loop spans 14 amino acids. Per the germline V gene, CDR1 is SGHTA and CDR2 is FQGNSA. The sequenced sample was CD4+ or CD8+ T cells sorted from blood, obtained in a trial of the OX40 agonist ivuxolimab. This TCR came from an adult with an advanced solid tumor such as melanoma, head and neck, liver or kidney cancer. The rearrangement links TRBV7-2 to TRBJ1-2; D unresolved. CDR3: CASSPMTSFYGYTF. The CDR3 coding sequence is TGTGCCAGCAGCCCCATGACATCCTTCTATGGCTACACCTTC.